This T cell receptor beta chain derives from a study of blood T cell repertoires in COVID-19. Study-wide background: Sites in the United States, Italy and Spain provided acute and convalescent COVID-19 samples.

How the authors handled the data: Estimates of nucleated cell counts were drawn from the amplification of reference gene primers. The repertoire was sequenced with immunoSEQ multiplex PCR; TCRdb's copy has only in-frame clones and lacks some. V, J and clone size reflect that table, while D and trimming were determined from the DNA. The sample shows hundreds of thousands of clones, 86% of them seen only once. Germline trimming cut 2 bases from V and 5 bases from J; bases unmatched to any gene: 7. This CDR3 region has 16 residues. The germline CDR1 and CDR2 sequences are SGHDN and FVKESK. Seattle enrolled patients during active infection and tracked them longitudinally.

Sequencing was performed on peripheral blood. This receptor was identified in a woman in her sixties or seventies with COVID-19, enrolled during active disease. The chain has TRBV14 and TRBJ1-2; 11 bases map to TRBD1. The CDR3 here is CASSQQPGQGDYGYTF. CDR3 bases: TGTGCCAGCAGCCAACAGCCGGGACAGGGGGATTATGGCTACACCTTC.